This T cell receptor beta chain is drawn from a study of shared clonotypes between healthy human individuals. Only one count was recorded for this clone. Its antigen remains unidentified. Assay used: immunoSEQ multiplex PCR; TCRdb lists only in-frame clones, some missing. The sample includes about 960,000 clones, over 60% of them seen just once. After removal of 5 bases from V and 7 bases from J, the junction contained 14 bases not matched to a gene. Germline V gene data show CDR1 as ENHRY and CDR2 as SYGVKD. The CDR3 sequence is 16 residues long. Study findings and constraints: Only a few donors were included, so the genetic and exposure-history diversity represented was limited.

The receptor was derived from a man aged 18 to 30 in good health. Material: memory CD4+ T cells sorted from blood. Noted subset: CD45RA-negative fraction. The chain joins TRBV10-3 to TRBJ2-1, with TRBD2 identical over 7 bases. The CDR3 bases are TGTGCCATCAGTAATCTGGGCGGGGGAGGCTTTAATGAGCAGTTCTTC. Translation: CAISNLGGGGFNEQFF.